These T cell receptor beta chains were read from a single sample in a study of blood T cell repertoires in COVID-19. The repertoire was sequenced with immunoSEQ multiplex PCR; TCRdb's copy has only in-frame clones and lacks some. The table includes 250,000 to 350,000 clones, around 92% detected once. The sample consisted of PBMCs or T cells enriched from blood (not recorded which). These receptors were collected from a woman between 50 and 59 years old who had been exposed to COVID-19. CDR3s include the opening cysteine and the closing phenylalanine or tryptophan. A D gene is named only where the DNA matches it firmly. Rows may omit the clone size; those that give it use once, few, many or a size class.

cdr3_nt cdr3_aa clone_size j_call d_call v_call
TGTGCCAGTAGTATATTGGCGAGCGGGGGGGGCAATGAGCAGTTCTTC CASSILASGGGNEQFF few TRBJ2-1 TRBD2 TRBV19
TGTGCCAGCAGCTACGGGACTAGCGGGAGCACAGATACGCAGTATTTT CASSYGTSGSTDTQYF NA TRBJ2-3 TRBD2 TRBV11-3
TGCGCCAGCAGCCAAAGTGACAGGGGGCGCATGGAGACCCAGTACTTC CASSQSDRGRMETQYF NA TRBJ2-5 TRBD1 TRBV4-1
TGCGCCAGCAGCCAAGTTAATCGGGGGTCCGTTGGCTACACCTTC CASSQVNRGSVGYTF once TRBJ1-2 NA TRBV4-1
TGTGCCAGCAGCCAGATGACTTCAGGGATGAACACTGAAGCTTTCTTT CASSQMTSGMNTEAFF NA TRBJ1-1 NA TRBV7-9
TGCAGCGTCCGCGCCCCAGGGGGCAGAGATGAAAAACTGTTTTTT CSVRAPGGRDEKLFF NA TRBJ1-4 TRBD1 TRBV29-1
TGCGCCAGCAGCCAAGATTTTCCGGGACTAGCGGGGGAATACGAGCAGTACTTC CASSQDFPGLAGEYEQYF NA TRBJ2-7 TRBD2 TRBV4-1
TGTGCCAGTAGCCTGACTAGCGGGGGTTACAATGAGCAGTTCTTC CASSLTSGGYNEQFF NA TRBJ2-1 TRBD2 TRBV19
TGTGCCAGCAGCCGCCGGACAGGGGGCTACGAGCAGTACTTC CASSRRTGGYEQYF NA TRBJ2-7 TRBD1 TRBV3-1/TRBV3-2
TGTGCCAGCAGTCCGGGACTAGCCTTGACAGATACGCAGTATTTT CASSPGLALTDTQYF NA TRBJ2-3 TRBD2 TRBV6-5
TGTGCCAGCAGCTTGAGACTAGTCACGACAGATACGCAGTATTTT CASSLRLVTTDTQYF NA TRBJ2-3 NA TRBV7-2
TGTGCCAGCAGTACAGACCCTGGCGAGCAGTACTTC CASSTDPGEQYF NA TRBJ2-7 NA TRBV28
TGCGCCAGCAGCCTTTCAGGGAACGCCTACGAGCAGTACTTC CASSLSGNAYEQYF NA TRBJ2-7 NA TRBV4-1
TGTGCCACCAGCAGACACGACAGGATCAACTATGGCTACACCTTC CATSRHDRINYGYTF NA TRBJ1-2 NA TRBV15
TGTGCCAGCAGCCAAGAAACGACTAGCGGGGGGGCTTGGGCAAGCTACAATGAGCAGTTCTTC CASSQETTSGGAWASYNEQFF NA TRBJ2-1 TRBD2 TRBV4-2
TGTGCCAGCAGTGCTCGGGACAGGGCAGGCGAGCAGTACTTC CASSARDRAGEQYF NA TRBJ2-7 TRBD1 TRBV28
TGTGCCAGCAGCTTGGGAACAGGGGGGAGTTTTGGAAACACCATATATTTT CASSLGTGGSFGNTIYF NA TRBJ1-3 TRBD1 TRBV5-4
TGTGCCAGCAGCTTAGAAGCAGGGGGCTATGGCTACACCTTC CASSLEAGGYGYTF NA TRBJ1-2 TRBD1 TRBV7-2
TGTGCCAGCAGTCCTCCGGACAGGGGGGATGTTAATTCACCCCTCCACTTT CASSPPDRGDVNSPLHF NA TRBJ1-6 TRBD1 TRBV28
TGTGCCAGCAGTCCCGGGACTAGGCCCGCAGATACGCAGTATTTT CASSPGTRPADTQYF NA TRBJ2-3 TRBD2 TRBV5-4
TGTGCCAGCAGTTACGGCAGGGGGAGAGAAAAACTGTTTTTT CASSYGRGREKLFF NA TRBJ1-4 TRBD1 TRBV6-5
TGTGCCAGCAGTACAGGTACGGCCCGAGCTTTCTTT CASSTGTARAFF NA TRBJ1-1 NA TRBV2
TGTGCCAGCAGCTTAGAGCGGGGTCCGGTGGAGCAGTACTTC CASSLERGPVEQYF once TRBJ2-7 NA TRBV11-2
TGCAGCGTTGACGCTAGCGGGGGGGCCAGGGAGACCCAGTACTTC CSVDASGGARETQYF NA TRBJ2-5 TRBD2 TRBV29-1
TGTGCCAGCAGTTACCCGGAGAACGAGCAGTACTTC CASSYPENEQYF NA TRBJ2-7 NA TRBV6-5
TGTGCCACCAGTGACTGGACAGGGTCTCAGCCCCAGCATTTT CATSDWTGSQPQHF NA TRBJ1-5 TRBD1 TRBV24-1
TGCGCCAGCAGCGTTGGACAGAGCCAGAAGGGGACTGAAGCTTTCTTT CASSVGQSQKGTEAFF NA TRBJ1-1 NA TRBV5-1
TGTGCCAGCAGCCCGTACAGGGTGGGAACCGGGGAGCTGTTTTTT CASSPYRVGTGELFF NA TRBJ2-2 NA TRBV7-2
TGTGCCAGTGGACTAGCGGGGGGTAGCGAGCAGTACTTC CASGLAGGSEQYF NA TRBJ2-7 TRBD2 TRBV11-2
TGTGCCAGCAGCTTGGCTTCTTTAGGAGCTCCCGGCGAGCAGTACTTC CASSLASLGAPGEQYF NA TRBJ2-7 NA TRBV5-6